These T cell receptor beta chains were read from a single sample in a study of T-cell reconstitution after alpha-beta-depleted transplantation in children. Via MiXCR, TCRdb re-called the PCR reads, giving one row per CDR3 protein. The profile covers 150,000 to 250,000 distinct CDR3 sequences, with roughly 15% appearing a single time and about 13% taken by the ten largest. Sample: PBMCs from the stem cell graft donor, taken from the stem cell graft. The source is a human donor who donated a stem cell graft to a child with acute lymphoblastic leukemia. Both conserved end residues are part of each CDR3. The order of the fields is V gene, J gene, CDR3 protein.

v_gene: TRBV29-1
j_gene: TRBJ2-1
CDR3aa: CSVEFWDLNEQFF

v_gene: TRBV27
j_gene: TRBJ2-6
CDR3aa: CASSLHSGSGANVLTF

v_gene: TRBV12-3/TRBV12-4
j_gene: TRBJ1-6
CDR3aa: CASRRTGANSPLHF

v_gene: TRBV5-1
j_gene: TRBJ2-2
CDR3aa: CASSLGQGARLPNTGELFF

v_gene: TRBV6-5
j_gene: TRBJ1-5
CDR3aa: CASSYNRNQPQHF

v_gene: TRBV7-8
j_gene: TRBJ1-1
CDR3aa: CASSFGQNEAFF

v_gene: TRBV12-3/TRBV12-4
j_gene: TRBJ2-1
CDR3aa: CASRGGLYNEQFF

v_gene: TRBV29-1
j_gene: TRBJ1-4
CDR3aa: CSVPGATNEKLFF

v_gene: TRBV19
j_gene: TRBJ2-7
CDR3aa: CASSLGGNPYEQYF

v_gene: TRBV30
j_gene: TRBJ2-2
CDR3aa: CAWSVGLETGELFF

v_gene: TRBV20-1
j_gene: TRBJ2-1
CDR3aa: CSAGAGGEDNEQFF

v_gene: TRBV29-1
j_gene: TRBJ2-7
CDR3aa: CSARKERDPSYEQYF

v_gene: TRBV5-5
j_gene: TRBJ2-7
CDR3aa: CASSLVAGSRGSYEQYF

v_gene: TRBV20-1
j_gene: TRBJ2-1
CDR3aa: CSARDIAGVWINEQFF

v_gene: TRBV7-9
j_gene: TRBJ1-1
CDR3aa: CASSLMTNEAFF

v_gene: TRBV12-3/TRBV12-4
j_gene: TRBJ1-2
CDR3aa: CASSPGNYGYTF

v_gene: TRBV5-1
j_gene: TRBJ2-7
CDR3aa: CASSIRQGIYEQYF

v_gene: TRBV5-1
j_gene: TRBJ1-3
CDR3aa: CASSSGTEDTIYF

v_gene: TRBV12-3/TRBV12-4
j_gene: TRBJ2-1
CDR3aa: CASSPGERATSYNEQFF

v_gene: TRBV10-2
j_gene: TRBJ2-7
CDR3aa: CASSETAHYEQYF

v_gene: TRBV5-1
j_gene: TRBJ1-1
CDR3aa: CASSLLSRTNTEAFF

v_gene: TRBV5-1
j_gene: TRBJ1-1
CDR3aa: CASSWGQNTEAFF

v_gene: TRBV20-1
j_gene: TRBJ2-7
CDR3aa: CSARRSKQGAYEQYF

v_gene: TRBV5-1
j_gene: TRBJ2-7
CDR3aa: CASSLAAGGPSYEQYF

v_gene: TRBV12-3/TRBV12-4
j_gene: TRBJ1-1
CDR3aa: CASSLGGAWVEAFF

v_gene: TRBV5-6
j_gene: TRBJ2-7
CDR3aa: CASSPTPAGGTSHEQYF

v_gene: TRBV11-2
j_gene: TRBJ2-5
CDR3aa: CASRQGMTETQYF

v_gene: TRBV5-1
j_gene: TRBJ1-2
CDR3aa: CASSSNWDYGYTF

v_gene: TRBV20-1
j_gene: TRBJ2-1
CDR3aa: CSARGQYRNEQFF

v_gene: TRBV29-1
j_gene: TRBJ2-5
CDR3aa: CSVHSGETQYF

v_gene: TRBV29-1
j_gene: TRBJ2-7
CDR3aa: CSVSGVTYEQYF

v_gene: TRBV6-1
j_gene: TRBJ2-7
CDR3aa: CATDRGIGYEQYF

v_gene: TRBV7-9
j_gene: TRBJ1-6
CDR3aa: CASSLEDNSPLHF

v_gene: TRBV29-1
j_gene: TRBJ1-1
CDR3aa: CSVGQGAGEAFF

v_gene: TRBV4-1
j_gene: TRBJ2-1
CDR3aa: CASSQLTRQYNEQFF

v_gene: TRBV5-1
j_gene: TRBJ2-3
CDR3aa: CASSGSGSTDTQYF

v_gene: TRBV6-1
j_gene: TRBJ2-1
CDR3aa: CASKTTGSYNEQFF

v_gene: TRBV7-9
j_gene: TRBJ1-4
CDR3aa: CASSEKGAANEKLFF

v_gene: TRBV6-5
j_gene: TRBJ1-1
CDR3aa: CASSSTTEAFF

v_gene: TRBV18
j_gene: TRBJ1-1
CDR3aa: CASSPHGTEAFF

v_gene: TRBV20-1
j_gene: TRBJ2-1
CDR3aa: CSAREGTSRPNEQFF

v_gene: TRBV5-1
j_gene: TRBJ1-4
CDR3aa: CASSLATGTRSEKLFF

v_gene: TRBV4-2
j_gene: TRBJ2-7
CDR3aa: CASSHDTRNTYEQYF

v_gene: TRBV5-1
j_gene: TRBJ2-1
CDR3aa: CASSQTSGRARINEQFF

v_gene: TRBV20-1
j_gene: TRBJ2-2
CDR3aa: CSARDAPNTGEMFF

v_gene: TRBV12-3/TRBV12-4
j_gene: TRBJ2-1
CDR3aa: CASSPRTSGRLEQFF

v_gene: TRBV12-3/TRBV12-4
j_gene: TRBJ1-6
CDR3aa: CASSDVNSPLHF

v_gene: TRBV29-1
j_gene: TRBJ1-2
CDR3aa: CSVGNYGYTF

v_gene: TRBV15
j_gene: TRBJ2-1
CDR3aa: CATSRVGSAVLNEQFF